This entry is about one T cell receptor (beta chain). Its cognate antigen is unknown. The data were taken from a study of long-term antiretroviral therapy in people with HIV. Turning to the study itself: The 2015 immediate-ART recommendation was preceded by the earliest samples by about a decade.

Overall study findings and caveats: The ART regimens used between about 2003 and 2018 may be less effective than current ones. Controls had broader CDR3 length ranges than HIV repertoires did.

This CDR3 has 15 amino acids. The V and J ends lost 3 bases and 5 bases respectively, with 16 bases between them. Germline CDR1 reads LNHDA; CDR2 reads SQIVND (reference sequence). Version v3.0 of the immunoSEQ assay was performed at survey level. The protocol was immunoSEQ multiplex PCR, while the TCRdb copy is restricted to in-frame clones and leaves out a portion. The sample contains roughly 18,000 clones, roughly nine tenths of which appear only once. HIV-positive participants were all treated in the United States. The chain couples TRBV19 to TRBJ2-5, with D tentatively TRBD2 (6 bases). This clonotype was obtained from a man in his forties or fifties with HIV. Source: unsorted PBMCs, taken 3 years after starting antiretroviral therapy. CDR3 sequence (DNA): TGTGCCAGTAGTATCGGTAGCGGTAGCAGTGAGACCCAGTACTTC. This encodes CASSIGSGSSETQYF.